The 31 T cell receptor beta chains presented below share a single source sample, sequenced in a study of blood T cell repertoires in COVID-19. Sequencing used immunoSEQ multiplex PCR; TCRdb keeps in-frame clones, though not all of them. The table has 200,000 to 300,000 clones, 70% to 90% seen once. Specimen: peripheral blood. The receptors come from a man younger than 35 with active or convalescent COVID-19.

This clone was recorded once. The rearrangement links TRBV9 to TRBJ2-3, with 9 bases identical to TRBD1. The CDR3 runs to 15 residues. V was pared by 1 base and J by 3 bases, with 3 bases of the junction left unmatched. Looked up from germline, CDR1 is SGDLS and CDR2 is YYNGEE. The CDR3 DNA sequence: TGTGCCAGCAGCGTAACAGGGGGCGTGACAGATACGCAGTATTTT. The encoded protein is CASSVTGGVTDTQYF.

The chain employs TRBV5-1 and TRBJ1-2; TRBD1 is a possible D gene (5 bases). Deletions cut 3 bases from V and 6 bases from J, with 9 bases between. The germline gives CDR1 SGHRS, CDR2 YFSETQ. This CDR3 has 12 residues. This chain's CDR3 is CASSSGQNGYTF. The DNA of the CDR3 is TGCGCCAGCAGCTCCGGACAAAATGGCTACACCTTC.

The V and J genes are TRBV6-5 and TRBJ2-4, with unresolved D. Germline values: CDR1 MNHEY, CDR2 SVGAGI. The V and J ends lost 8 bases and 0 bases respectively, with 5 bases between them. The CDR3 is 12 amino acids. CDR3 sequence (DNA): TGTGCCAGCGGGCTAGCCAAAAACATTCAGTACTTC. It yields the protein CASGLAKNIQYF.

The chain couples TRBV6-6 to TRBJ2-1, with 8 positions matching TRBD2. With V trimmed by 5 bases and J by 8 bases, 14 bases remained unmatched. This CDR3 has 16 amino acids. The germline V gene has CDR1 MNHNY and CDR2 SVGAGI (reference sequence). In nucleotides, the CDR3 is TGTGCCAGCAGTCGAACCCCGGGACTAGTCTGGCATGAGCAGTTCTTC. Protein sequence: CASSRTPGLVWHEQFF.

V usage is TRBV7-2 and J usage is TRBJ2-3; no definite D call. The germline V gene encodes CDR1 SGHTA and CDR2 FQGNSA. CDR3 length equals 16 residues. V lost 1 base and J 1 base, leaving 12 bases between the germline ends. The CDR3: CASSLGANRGTDTQYF. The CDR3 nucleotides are TGTGCCAGCAGCTTAGGTGCGAACCGAGGCACAGATACGCAGTATTTT.

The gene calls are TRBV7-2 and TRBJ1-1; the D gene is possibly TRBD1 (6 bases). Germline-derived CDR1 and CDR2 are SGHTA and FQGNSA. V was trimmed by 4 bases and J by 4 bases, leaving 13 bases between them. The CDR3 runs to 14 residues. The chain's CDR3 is CASSYRATATEAFF. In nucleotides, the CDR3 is TGTGCCAGCAGCTACAGGGCAACGGCCACTGAAGCTTTCTTT.

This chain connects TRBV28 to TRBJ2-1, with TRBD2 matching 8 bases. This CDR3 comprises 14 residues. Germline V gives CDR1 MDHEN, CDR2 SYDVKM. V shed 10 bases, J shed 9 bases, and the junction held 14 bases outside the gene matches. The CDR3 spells CATKLSGSIGEQFF. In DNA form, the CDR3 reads TGTGCCACCAAGTTGAGCGGGAGTATCGGTGAGCAGTTCTTC.

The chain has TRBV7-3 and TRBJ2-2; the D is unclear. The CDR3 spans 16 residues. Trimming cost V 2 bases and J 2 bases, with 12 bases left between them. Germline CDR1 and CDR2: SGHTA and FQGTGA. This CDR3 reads CASSLGFGSNTGELFF. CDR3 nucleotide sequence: TGTGCCAGCAGCTTAGGTTTTGGCTCTAACACCGGGGAGCTGTTTTTT. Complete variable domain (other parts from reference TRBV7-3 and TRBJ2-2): GAGVSQTPSNKVTEKGKYVELRCDPISGHTALYWYRQSLGQGPEFLIYFQGTGAADDSGLPNDRFFAVRPEGSVSTLKIQRTERGDSAVYLCASSLGFGSNTGELFFGEGSRLTVL.

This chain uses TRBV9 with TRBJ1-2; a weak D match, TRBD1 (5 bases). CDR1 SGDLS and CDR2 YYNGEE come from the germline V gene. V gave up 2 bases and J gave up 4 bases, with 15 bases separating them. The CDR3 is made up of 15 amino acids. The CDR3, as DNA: TGTGCCAGCAGCGTCGGAGACAGCACGTTCTATGGCTACACCTTC. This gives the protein CASSVGDSTFYGYTF.

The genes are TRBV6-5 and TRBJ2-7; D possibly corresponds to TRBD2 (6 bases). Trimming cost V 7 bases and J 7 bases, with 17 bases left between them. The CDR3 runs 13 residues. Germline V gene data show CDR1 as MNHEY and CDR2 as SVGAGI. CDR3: CASMGLWEGEQYF. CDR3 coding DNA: TGTGCCAGCATGGGACTTTGGGAAGGGGAGCAGTACTTC.

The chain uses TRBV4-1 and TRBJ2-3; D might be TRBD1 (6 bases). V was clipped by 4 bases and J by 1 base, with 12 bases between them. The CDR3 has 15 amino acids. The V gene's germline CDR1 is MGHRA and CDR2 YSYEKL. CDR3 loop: CASSLRDIGTDTQYF. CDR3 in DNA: TGCGCCAGCAGCCTACGGGACATAGGCACAGATACGCAGTATTTT.

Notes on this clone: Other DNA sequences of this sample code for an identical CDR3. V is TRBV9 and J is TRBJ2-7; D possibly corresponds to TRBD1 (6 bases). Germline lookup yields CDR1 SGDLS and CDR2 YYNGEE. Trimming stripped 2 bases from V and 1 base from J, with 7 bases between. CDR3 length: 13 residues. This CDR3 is CASSVGTSYEQYF. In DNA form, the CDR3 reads TGTGCCAGCAGCGTTGGGACATCCTACGAGCAGTACTTC.

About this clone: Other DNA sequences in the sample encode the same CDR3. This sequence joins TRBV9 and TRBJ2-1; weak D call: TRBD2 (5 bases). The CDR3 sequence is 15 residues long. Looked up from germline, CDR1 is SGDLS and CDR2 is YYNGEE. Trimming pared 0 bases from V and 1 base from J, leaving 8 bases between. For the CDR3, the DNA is TGTGCCAGCAGCGTAGCGCGAGGGTCCTACAATGAGCAGTTCTTC. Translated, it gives CASSVARGSYNEQFF.

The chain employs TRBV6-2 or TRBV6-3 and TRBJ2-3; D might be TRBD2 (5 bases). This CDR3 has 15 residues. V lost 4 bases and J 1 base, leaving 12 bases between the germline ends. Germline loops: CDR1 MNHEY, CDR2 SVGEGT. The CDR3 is CASSSTRMGTDTQYF. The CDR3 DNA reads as TGTGCCAGCAGTTCAACTAGGATGGGCACAGATACGCAGTATTTT.

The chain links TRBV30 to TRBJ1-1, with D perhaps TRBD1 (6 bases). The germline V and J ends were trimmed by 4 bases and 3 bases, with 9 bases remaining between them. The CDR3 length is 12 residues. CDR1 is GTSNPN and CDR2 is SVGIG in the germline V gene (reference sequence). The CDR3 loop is CAWKQGHTEAFF. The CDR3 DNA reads TGTGCCTGGAAGCAGGGGCACACTGAAGCTTTCTTT.

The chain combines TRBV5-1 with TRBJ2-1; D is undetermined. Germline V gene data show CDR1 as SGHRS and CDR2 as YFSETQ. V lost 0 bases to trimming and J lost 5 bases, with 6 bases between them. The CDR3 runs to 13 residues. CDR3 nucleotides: TGCGCCAGCAGCTTGGGGCCCAACAATGAGCAGTTCTTC. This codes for CASSLGPNNEQFF. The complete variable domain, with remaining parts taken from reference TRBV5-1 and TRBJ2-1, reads KAGVTQTPRYLIKTRGQQVTLSCSPISGHRSVSWYQQTPGQGLQFLFEYFSETQRNKGNFPGRFSGRQFSNSRSEMNVSTLELGDSALYLCASSLGPNNEQFFGPGTRLTVL.

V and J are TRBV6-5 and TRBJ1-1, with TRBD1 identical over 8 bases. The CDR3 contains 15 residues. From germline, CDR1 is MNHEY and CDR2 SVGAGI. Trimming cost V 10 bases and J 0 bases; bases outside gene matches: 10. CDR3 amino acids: CATFPPGGVNTEAFF. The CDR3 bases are TGTGCCACCTTCCCCCCAGGGGGCGTGAACACTGAAGCTTTCTTT.

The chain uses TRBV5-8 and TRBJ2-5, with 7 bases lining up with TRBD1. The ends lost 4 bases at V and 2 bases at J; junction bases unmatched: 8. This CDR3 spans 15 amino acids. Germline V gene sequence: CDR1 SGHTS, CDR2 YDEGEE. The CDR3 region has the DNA TGTGCCAGCAGCCAAATCGGGACAGCTCAAGAGACCCAGTACTTC. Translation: CASSQIGTAQETQYF.

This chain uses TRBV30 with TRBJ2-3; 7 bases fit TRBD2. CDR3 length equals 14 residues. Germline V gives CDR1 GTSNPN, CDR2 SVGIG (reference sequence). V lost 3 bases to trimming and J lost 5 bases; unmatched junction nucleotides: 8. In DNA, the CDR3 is TGTGCCTGGAGCAACGGGGGGAGTGGAGATACGCAGTATTTT. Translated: CAWSNGGSGDTQYF.

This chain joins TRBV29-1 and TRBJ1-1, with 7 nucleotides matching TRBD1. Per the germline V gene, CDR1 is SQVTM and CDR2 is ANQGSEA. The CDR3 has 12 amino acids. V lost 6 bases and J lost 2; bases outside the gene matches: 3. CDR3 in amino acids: CSVRGVNTEAFF. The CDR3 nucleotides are TGCAGCGTCAGGGGGGTAAACACTGAAGCTTTCTTT.

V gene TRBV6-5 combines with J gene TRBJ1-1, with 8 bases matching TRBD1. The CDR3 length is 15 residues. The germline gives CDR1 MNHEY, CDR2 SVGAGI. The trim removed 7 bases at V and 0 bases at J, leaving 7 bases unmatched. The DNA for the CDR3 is TGTGCCAGCATGGGACAGGTGATTATGAACACTGAAGCTTTCTTT. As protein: CASMGQVIMNTEAFF.

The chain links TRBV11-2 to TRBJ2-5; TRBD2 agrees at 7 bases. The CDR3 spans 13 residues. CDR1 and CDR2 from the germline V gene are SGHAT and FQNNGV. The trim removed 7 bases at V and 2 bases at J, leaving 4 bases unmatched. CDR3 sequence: CASNQAGQETQYF. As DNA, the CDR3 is TGTGCCAGCAACCAAGCGGGGCAAGAGACCCAGTACTTC.

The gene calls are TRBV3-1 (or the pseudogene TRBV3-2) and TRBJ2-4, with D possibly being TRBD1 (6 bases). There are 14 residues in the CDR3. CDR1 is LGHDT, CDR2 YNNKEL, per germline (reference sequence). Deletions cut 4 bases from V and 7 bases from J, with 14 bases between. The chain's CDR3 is CASSLDRQRNIQYF. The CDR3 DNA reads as TGTGCCAGCAGCCTAGACAGGCAAAGGAACATTCAGTACTTC.

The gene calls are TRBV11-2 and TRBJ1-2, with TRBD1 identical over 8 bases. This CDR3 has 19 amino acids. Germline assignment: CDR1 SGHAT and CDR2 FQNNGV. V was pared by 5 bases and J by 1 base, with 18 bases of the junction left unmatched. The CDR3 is CASSRRAGTGPAINYGYTF. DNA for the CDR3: TGTGCCAGCAGCCGACGAGCTGGGACAGGCCCTGCTATTAACTATGGCTACACCTTC.

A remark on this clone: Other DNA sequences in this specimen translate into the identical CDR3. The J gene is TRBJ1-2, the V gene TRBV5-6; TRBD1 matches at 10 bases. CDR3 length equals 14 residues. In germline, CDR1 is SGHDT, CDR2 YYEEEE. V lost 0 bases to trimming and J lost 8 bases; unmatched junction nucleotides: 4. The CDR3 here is CASSLGQGAGGYTF. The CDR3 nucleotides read TGTGCCAGCAGCTTGGGACAGGGGGCAGGAGGCTACACCTTC.

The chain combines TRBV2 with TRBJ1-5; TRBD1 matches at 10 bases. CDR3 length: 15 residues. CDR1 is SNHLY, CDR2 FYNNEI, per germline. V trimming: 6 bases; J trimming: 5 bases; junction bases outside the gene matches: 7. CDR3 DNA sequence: TGTGCCAGCAGGGCCGGGACAGGGGCCTATCAGCCCCAGCATTTT. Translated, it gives CASRAGTGAYQPQHF.

The CDR3, as DNA: TGCGCCAGCAGCCCACAGGGCCTGATACTATCGAACACCGGGGAGCTGTTTTTT. Its protein is CASSPQGLILSNTGELFF. V gene TRBV4-3 combines with J gene TRBJ2-2, with D possibly matching TRBD1 (6 bases). Germline-derived CDR1 and CDR2 are LGHNA and YSLEER. V lost 4 bases and J lost 0, with 18 bases in between. The CDR3 runs 18 residues.

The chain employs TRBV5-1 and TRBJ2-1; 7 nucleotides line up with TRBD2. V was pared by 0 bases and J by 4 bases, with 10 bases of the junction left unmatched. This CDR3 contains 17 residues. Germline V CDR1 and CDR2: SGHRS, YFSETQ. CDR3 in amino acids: CASSLAGLASGYNEQFF. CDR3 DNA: TGCGCCAGCAGCTTGGCTGGCTTGGCTAGCGGTTACAATGAGCAGTTCTTC.

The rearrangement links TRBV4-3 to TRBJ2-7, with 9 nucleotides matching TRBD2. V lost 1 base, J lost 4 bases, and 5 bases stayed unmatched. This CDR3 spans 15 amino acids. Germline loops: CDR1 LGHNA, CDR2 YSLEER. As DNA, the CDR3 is TGCGCCAGCAGCCAAGGAGCGGGGGGCGGTTACGAGCAGTACTTC. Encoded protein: CASSQGAGGGYEQYF.

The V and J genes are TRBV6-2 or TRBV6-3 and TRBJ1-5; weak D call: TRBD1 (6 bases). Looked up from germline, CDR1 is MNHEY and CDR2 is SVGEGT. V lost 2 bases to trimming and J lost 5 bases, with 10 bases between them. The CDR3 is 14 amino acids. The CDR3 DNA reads TGTGCCAGCAGTTACGCGGGGGCCCATCAGCCCCAGCATTTT. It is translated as CASSYAGAHQPQHF.

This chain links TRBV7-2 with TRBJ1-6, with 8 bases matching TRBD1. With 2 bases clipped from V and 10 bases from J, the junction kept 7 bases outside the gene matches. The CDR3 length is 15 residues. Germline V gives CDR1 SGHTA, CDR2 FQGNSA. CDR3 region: CASSLLGQGASPLHF. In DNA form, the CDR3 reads TGTGCCAGCAGCTTATTAGGACAGGGAGCCTCACCCCTCCACTTT.